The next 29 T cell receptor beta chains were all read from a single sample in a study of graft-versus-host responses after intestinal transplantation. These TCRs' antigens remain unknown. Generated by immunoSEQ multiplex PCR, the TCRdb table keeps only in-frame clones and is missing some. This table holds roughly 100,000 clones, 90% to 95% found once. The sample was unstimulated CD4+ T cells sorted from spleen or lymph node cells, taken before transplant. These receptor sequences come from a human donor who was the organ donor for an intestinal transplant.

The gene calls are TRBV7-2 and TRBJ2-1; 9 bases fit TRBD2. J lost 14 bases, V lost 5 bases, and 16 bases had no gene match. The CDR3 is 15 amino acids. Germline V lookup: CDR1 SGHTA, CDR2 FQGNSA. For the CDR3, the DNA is TGTGCCAGCAGCCCGATTAGGTTCGGCGGGGGGGAGGAGTTCTTC. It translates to CASSPIRFGGGEEFF.

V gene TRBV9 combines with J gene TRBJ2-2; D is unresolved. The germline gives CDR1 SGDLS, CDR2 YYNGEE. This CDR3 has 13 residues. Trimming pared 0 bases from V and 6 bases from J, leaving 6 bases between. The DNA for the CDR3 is TGTGCCAGCAGCGTAGTCGGGTCCGGGGAGCTGTTTTTT. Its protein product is CASSVVGSGELFF.

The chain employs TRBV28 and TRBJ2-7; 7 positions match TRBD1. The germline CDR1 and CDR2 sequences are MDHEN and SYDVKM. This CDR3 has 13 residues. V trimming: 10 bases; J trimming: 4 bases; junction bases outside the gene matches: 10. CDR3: CATLQGKGYEQYF. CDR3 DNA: TGTGCCACCCTACAGGGGAAAGGATACGAGCAGTACTTC.

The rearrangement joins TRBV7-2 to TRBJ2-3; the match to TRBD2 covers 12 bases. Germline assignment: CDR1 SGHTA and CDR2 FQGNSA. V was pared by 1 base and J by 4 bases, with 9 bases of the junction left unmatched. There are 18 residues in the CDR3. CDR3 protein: CASSLDSRLAGVADTQYF. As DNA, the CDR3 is TGTGCCAGCAGCTTAGATTCTAGACTAGCGGGGGTGGCAGATACGCAGTATTTT.

CDR3 amino acids: CASSFPGGLIDEQFF. CDR3 nucleotide sequence: TGTGCCAGCAGTTTCCCGGGGGGCCTGATCGATGAGCAGTTCTTC. The chain uses TRBV28 and TRBJ2-1; tentative D call: TRBD2 (7 bases). Germline V CDR1 and CDR2: MDHEN, SYDVKM. Between the trimmed V and J ends, which lost 3 bases and 8 bases, there was a span of 17 bases. The CDR3 runs 15 residues.

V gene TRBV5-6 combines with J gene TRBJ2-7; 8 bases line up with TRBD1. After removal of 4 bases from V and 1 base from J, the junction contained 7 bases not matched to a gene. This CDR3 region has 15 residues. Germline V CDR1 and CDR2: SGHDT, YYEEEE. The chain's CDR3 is CASSVAGGSSYEQYF. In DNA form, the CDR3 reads TGTGCCAGCAGCGTCGCAGGGGGCTCTTCCTACGAGCAGTACTTC.

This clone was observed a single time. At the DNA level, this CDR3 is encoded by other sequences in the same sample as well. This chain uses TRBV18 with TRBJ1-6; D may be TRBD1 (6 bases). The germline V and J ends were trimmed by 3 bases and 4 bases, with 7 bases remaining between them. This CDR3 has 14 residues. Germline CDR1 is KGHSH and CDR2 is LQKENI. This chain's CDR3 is CASSPGQYNSPLHF. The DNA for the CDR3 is TGTGCCAGCTCACCCGGACAGTATAATTCACCCCTCCACTTT.

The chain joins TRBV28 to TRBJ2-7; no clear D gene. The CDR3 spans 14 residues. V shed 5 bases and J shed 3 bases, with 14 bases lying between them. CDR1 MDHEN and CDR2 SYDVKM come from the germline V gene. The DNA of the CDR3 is TGTGCCAGCAGTCTCTCCAGGCTGCTCTACGAGCAGTACTTC. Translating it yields CASSLSRLLYEQYF. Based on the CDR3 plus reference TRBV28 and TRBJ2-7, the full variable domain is DVKVTQSSRYLVKRTGEKVFLECVQDMDHENMFWYRQDPGLGLRLIYFSYDVKMKEKGDIPEGYSVSREKKERFSLILESASTNQTSMYLCASSLSRLLYEQYFGPGTRLTVT.

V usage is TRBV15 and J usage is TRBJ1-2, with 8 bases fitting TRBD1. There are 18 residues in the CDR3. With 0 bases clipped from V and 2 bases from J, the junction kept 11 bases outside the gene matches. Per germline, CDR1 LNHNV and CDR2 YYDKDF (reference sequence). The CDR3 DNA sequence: TGTGCCACCAGCAGAGATCGCTTAGGACGGGACAGGAACTATGGCTACACCTTC. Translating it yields CATSRDRLGRDRNYGYTF.

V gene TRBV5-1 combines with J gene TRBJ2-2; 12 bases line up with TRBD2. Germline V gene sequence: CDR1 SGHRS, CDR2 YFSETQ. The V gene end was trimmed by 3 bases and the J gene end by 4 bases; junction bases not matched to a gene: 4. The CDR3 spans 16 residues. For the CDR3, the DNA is TGCGCCAGCAGCTCGACTAGCGGGGGTTTCACCGGGGAGCTGTTTTTT. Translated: CASSSTSGGFTGELFF.

CDR3 bases: TGTGCCAGCAGTTTATCACAGGGAGATTATTCACCCCTCCACTTT. Translating it yields CASSLSQGDYSPLHF. This chain connects TRBV28 to TRBJ1-6; TRBD1 is a possible D gene (6 bases). Trimming stripped 1 base from V and 8 bases from J, with 12 bases between. CDR1 is MDHEN and CDR2 is SYDVKM in the germline V gene. This CDR3 spans 15 amino acids.

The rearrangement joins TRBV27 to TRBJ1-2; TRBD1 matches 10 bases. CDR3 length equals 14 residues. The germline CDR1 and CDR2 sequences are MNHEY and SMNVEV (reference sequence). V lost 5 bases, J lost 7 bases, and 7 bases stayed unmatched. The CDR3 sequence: CASSRQGARGGYTF. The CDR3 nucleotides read TGTGCCAGCAGTCGACAGGGGGCGAGAGGTGGCTACACCTTC.

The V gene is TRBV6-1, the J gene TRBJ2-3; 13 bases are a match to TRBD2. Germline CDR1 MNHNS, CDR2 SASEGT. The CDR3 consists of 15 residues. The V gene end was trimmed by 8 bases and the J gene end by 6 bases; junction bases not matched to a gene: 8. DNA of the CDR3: TGTGCCAGCGAGAGACTAGCGGGGGGTTTGGATACGCAGTATTTT. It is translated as CASERLAGGLDTQYF.

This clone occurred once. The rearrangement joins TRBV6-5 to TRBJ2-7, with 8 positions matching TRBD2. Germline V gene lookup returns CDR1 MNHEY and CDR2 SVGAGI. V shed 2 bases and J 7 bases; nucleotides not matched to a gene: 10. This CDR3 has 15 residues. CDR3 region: CASSYMGLGRDEQYF. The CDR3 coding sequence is TGTGCCAGCAGTTACATGGGACTAGGCAGGGATGAGCAGTACTTC.

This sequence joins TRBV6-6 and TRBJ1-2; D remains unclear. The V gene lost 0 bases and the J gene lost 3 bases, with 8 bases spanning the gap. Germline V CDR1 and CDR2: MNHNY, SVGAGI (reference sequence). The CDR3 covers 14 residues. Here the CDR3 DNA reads TGTGCCAGCAGTTACTCGAACACCCACTATGGCTACACCTTC. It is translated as CASSYSNTHYGYTF.

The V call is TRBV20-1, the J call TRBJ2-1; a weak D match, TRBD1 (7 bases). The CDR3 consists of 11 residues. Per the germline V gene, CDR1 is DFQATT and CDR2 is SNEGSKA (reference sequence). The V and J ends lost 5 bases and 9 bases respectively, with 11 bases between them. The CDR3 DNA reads TGCAGTGCTGGAGGGACAGTTGAGCAGTTCTTC. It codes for CSAGGTVEQFF.

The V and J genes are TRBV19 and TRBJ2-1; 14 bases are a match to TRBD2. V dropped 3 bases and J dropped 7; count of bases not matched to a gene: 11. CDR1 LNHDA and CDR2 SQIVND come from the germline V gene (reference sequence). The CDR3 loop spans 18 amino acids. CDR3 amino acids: CASSMELGLAGASNEQFF. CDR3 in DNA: TGTGCCAGTAGTATGGAGTTGGGACTAGCGGGGGCCTCAAATGAGCAGTTCTTC.

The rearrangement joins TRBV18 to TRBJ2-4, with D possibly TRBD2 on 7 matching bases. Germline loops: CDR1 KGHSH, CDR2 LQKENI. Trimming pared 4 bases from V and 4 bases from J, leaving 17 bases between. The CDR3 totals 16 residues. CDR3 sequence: CASSRAWGGPKNIQYF. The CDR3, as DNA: TGTGCCAGCTCACGGGCCTGGGGGGGCCCAAAAAACATTCAGTACTTC. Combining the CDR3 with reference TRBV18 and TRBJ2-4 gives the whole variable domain NAGVMQNPRHLVRRRGQEARLRCSPMKGHSHVYWYRQLPEEGLKFMVYLQKENIIDESGMPKERFSAEFPKEGPSILRIQQVVRGDSAAYFCASSRAWGGPKNIQYFGAGTRLSVL.

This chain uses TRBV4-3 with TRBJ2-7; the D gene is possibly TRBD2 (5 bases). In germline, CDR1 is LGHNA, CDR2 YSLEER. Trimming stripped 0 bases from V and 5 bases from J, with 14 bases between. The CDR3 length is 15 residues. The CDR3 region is CASSQERYGINEQYF. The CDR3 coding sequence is TGCGCCAGCAGCCAAGAAAGGTACGGGATAAACGAGCAGTACTTC.

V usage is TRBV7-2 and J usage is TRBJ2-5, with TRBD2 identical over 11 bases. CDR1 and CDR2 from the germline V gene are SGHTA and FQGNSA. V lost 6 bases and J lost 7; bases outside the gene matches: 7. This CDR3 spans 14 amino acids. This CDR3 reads CASRFLAGGGTQYF. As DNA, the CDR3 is TGTGCCAGCAGATTTCTAGCGGGGGGTGGGACCCAGTACTTC.

This CDR3 is CASSLARQGSAEQYF. The CDR3 bases are TGTGCCAGCAGCTTAGCGCGACAGGGGTCTGCCGAGCAGTACTTC. The chain recombines TRBV7-2 with TRBJ2-5, with 8 nucleotides matching TRBD1. The J call may be incorrect, as the DNA end agrees better with TRBJ2-7. This CDR3 spans 15 amino acids. Germline CDR1 is SGHTA and CDR2 is FQGNSA.

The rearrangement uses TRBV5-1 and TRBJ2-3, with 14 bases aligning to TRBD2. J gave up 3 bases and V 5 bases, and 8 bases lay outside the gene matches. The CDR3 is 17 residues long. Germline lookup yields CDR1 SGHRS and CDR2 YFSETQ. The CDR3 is CASRGTSGGLGTDTQYF. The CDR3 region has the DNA TGCGCCAGCAGGGGGACTAGCGGGGGCCTGGGGACAGATACGCAGTATTTT.

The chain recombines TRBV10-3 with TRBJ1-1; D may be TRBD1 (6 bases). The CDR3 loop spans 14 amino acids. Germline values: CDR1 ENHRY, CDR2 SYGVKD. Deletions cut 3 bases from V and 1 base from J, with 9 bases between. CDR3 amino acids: CAISERGGNTEAFF. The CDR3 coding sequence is TGTGCCATCAGTGAACGAGGGGGGAACACTGAAGCTTTCTTT.

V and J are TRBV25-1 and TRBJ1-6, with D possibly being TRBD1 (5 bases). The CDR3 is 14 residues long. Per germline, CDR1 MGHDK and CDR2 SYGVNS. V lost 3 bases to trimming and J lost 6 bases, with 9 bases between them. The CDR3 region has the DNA TGTGCCAGCAGTGATGGGGGAGGTAATTCACCCCTCCACTTT. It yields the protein CASSDGGGNSPLHF. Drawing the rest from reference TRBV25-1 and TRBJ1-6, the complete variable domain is EADIYQTPRYLVIGTGKKITLECSQTMGHDKMYWYQQDPGMELHLIHYSYGVNSTEKGDLSSESTVSRIRTEHFPLTLESARPSHTSQYLCASSDGGGNSPLHFGNGTRLTVT.

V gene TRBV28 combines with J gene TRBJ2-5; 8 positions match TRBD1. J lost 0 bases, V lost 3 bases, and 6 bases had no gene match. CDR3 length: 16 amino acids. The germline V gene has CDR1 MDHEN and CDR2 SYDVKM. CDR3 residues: CASSLLTGEYQETQYF. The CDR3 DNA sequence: TGTGCCAGCAGTTTGTTGACAGGGGAGTACCAAGAGACCCAGTACTTC.

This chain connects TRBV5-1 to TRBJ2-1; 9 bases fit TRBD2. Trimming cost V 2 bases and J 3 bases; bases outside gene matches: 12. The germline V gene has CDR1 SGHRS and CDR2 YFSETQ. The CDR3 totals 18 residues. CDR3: CASSFWGISGGSYNEQFF. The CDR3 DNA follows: TGCGCCAGCAGCTTTTGGGGGATTAGCGGGGGCAGCTACAATGAGCAGTTCTTC.

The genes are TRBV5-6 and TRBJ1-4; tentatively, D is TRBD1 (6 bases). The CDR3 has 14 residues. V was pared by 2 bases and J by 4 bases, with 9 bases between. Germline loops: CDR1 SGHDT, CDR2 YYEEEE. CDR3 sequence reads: CASSFRTDNEKLFF. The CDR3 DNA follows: TGTGCCAGCAGCTTTAGGACAGATAATGAAAAACTGTTTTTT.

Here the CDR3 reads CASSRETGELFF. The CDR3 DNA is TGTGCCAGCAGTCGAGAGACCGGGGAGCTGTTTTTT. This chain joins TRBV6-6 and TRBJ2-2; D is uncertain. The CDR3 runs 12 residues. Deletions cut 5 bases from V and 5 bases from J, with 6 bases between. Looked up from germline, CDR1 is MNHNY and CDR2 is SVGAGI (reference sequence).

CDR3 amino acids: CATSRDPRQPQHF. The CDR3 DNA reads as TGTGCCACCAGCAGAGACCCGCGGCAGCCCCAGCATTTT. V gene TRBV15 combines with J gene TRBJ1-5, with D unresolved. The CDR3 is 13 amino acids. V was cut by 0 bases and J by 7 bases, with 7 bases left in between. CDR1 and CDR2 from the germline V gene are LNHNV and YYDKDF (reference sequence).